Reported below is one T cell receptor (beta chain). A read error may explain this, as a much larger clone is one base away. The authors ran a second PCR of about 6 to 11 cycles using a sample-barcoded 5' primer and a J-beta primer mix. Using its own MiXCR run on the 5' RACE reads, TCRdb lists one record per CDR3 protein. The sample lists 850,000 to 950,000 distinct CDR3 sequences; around 30% were seen once. This entry is derived from a study of blood T cells in healthy people across ages. Drawn from each donor were 7.5 to 10 milliliters of peripheral blood. This CDR3 has 11 residues. Germline V gene lookup returns CDR1 SGHKS and CDR2 YYEKEE (reference sequence).

V gene TRBV5-5 combines with J gene TRBJ2-1; D is unclear. The TCR comes from an elderly woman in good health. The sequenced material came from blood. The CDR3 here is CASSLEGRQVF. CDR3 DNA sequence: TGTGCCAGCAGCTTGGAAGGGCGGCAGGTCTTC.